Each of the 30 T cell receptor beta chains below was sequenced from the same sample in a study. In TCRdb, the RT-PCR reads were re-called with MiXCR into one record per CDR3 protein. The repertoire includes more than 550,000 distinct CDR3 sequences, 14% of them detected once, and around 3.3% sits in the top ten. Sequencing was done on a sample of memory CD4+ T cells from blood. These receptors were taken from a female donor in good health, serving as a healthy control.

This clonotype came up many times. The CDR3 loop is CATRGDYRTDTQYF. CDR3 bases: TGTGCCACCAGGGGGGACTACCGCACAGATACGCAGTATTTT. The gene calls are TRBV10-3 and TRBJ2-3; the D call may be TRBD1 or TRBD2 (7 bases each). V was trimmed by 10 bases and J by 1 base, leaving 15 bases between them. CDR1 and CDR2 (germline): ENHRY, SYGVKD. This CDR3 region has 14 residues.

V and J are TRBV12-5 and TRBJ2-3, with D possibly TRBD1 on 6 matching bases. The CDR3 covers 14 residues. Germline CDR1 reads LGHNT; CDR2 reads FRNRAP. Trimming stripped 1 base from V and 4 bases from J, with 9 bases between. The CDR3 DNA follows: TGTGCTAGTGGTTTGGGAGGGGGATCAGATACGCAGTATTTT. This translates into CASGLGGGSDTQYF.

This rearrangement joins TRBV5-4 to TRBJ1-6; D is uncertain. The length of the CDR3 is 14 residues. V lost 0 bases and J 8 bases, leaving 9 bases between the germline ends. Germline CDR1 SGHNT, CDR2 YYREEE (reference sequence). CDR3 region: CASSLADTYSPLHF. Written as DNA, the CDR3 is TGTGCCAGCAGCTTGGCCGACACTTATTCACCCCTCCACTTT.

The chain links TRBV20-1 to TRBJ2-3; 13 bases align to TRBD2. Germline loops: CDR1 DFQATT, CDR2 SNEGSKA (reference sequence). V trimming: 3 bases; J trimming: 6 bases; junction bases outside the gene matches: 9. The CDR3 has 16 residues. CDR3 nucleotide sequence: TGCAGTGCTAGCGGGACTAGCGGGACCCACACGGATACGCAGTATTTT. It yields the protein CSASGTSGTHTDTQYF.

This clonotype was counted many times. The rearrangement joins TRBV7-9 to TRBJ2-3; tentative D call: TRBD1 (6 bases). CDR1 and CDR2 (germline): SEHNR, FQNEAQ (reference sequence). Trimming removed 1 base from V and 3 bases from J, with 17 bases in between. This CDR3 is 17 amino acids long. The CDR3, as DNA: TGTGCCAGCAGCTTAGGGGGGCCGTCGCACAAAACAGATACGCAGTATTTT. This sequence encodes CASSLGGPSHKTDTQYF. The entire variable domain, with the rest obtained from reference TRBV7-9 and TRBJ2-3, is as follows: DTGVSQNPRHKITKRGQNVTFRCDPISEHNRLYWYRQTLGQGPEFLTYFQNEAQLEKSRLLSDRFSAERPKGSFSTLEIQRTEQGDSAMYLCASSLGGPSHKTDTQYFGPGTRLTVL.

In this sample, this clonotype turned up a few times. The chain carries TRBV5-1 and TRBJ2-7; D could derive from TRBD1 or TRBD2 (6 bases each). Trimming took 1 base from V and 4 from J, leaving 9 bases between them. The germline V gene encodes CDR1 SGHRS and CDR2 YFSETQ. This CDR3 comprises 13 residues. DNA for the CDR3: TGCGCCAGCAGCTTGCGGGGGCAGTACGAGCAGTACTTC. As protein: CASSLRGQYEQYF.

This clonotype has at least ten counts. The chain employs TRBV20-1 and TRBJ2-2; 9 nucleotides match TRBD2. Losses at the gene ends were 5 bases for V and 0 bases for J; bases not matched to a gene: 4. The CDR3 covers 15 residues. The germline gives CDR1 DFQATT, CDR2 SNEGSKA (reference sequence). CDR3 region: CSAYVAGANTGELFF. CDR3 bases: TGCAGTGCTTACGTAGCGGGGGCGAACACCGGGGAGCTGTTTTTT.

There are many counts of this clonotype. V is TRBV6-5 and J is TRBJ1-2; 7 bases align to TRBD1. The junction had 3 bases not matched to a gene; V was cut back by 5 bases and J by 3 bases. The CDR3 is 13 residues long. Per the germline V gene, CDR1 is MNHEY and CDR2 is SVGAGI. The CDR3 DNA reads TGTGCCAGCAGTGCCGACAGGGACTATGGCTACACCTTC. This sequence encodes CASSADRDYGYTF.

This chain joins TRBV3-1 and TRBJ2-7; 14 bases are a match to TRBD2. With V trimmed by 4 bases and J by 4 bases, 9 bases remained unmatched. The CDR3 runs to 17 residues. The germline V gene encodes CDR1 LGHDT and CDR2 YNNKEL (reference sequence). For the CDR3, the DNA is TGTGCCAGCAGCCTCGGGACTAGCGGGAGTCAGACGTACGAGCAGTACTTC. Translating gives CASSLGTSGSQTYEQYF.

This clonotype was observed at least ten times. This chain connects TRBV4-2 to TRBJ2-2; D is possibly TRBD2 (5 bases). V was trimmed by 4 bases and J by 2 bases, leaving 17 bases between them. There are 17 residues in the CDR3. Germline V gene lookup returns CDR1 LGHNA and CDR2 YNFKEQ. CDR3 bases: TGTGCCAGCAGCCCGGGGTTGTTTCGATCAAACACCGGGGAGCTGTTTTTT. As protein: CASSPGLFRSNTGELFF.

The chain couples TRBV6-2 or TRBV6-3 to TRBJ2-2; D gene unclear. CDR3 length: 14 amino acids. Trimming shortened V by 3 bases and J by 5 bases, and 10 bases separated the two germline ends. The germline V gene encodes CDR1 MNHEY and CDR2 SVGEGT. The CDR3 region is CASSYNMGTGELFF. In DNA form, the CDR3 reads TGTGCCAGCAGTTATAATATGGGGACCGGGGAGCTGTTTTTT.

V and J are TRBV20-1 and TRBJ2-2, with TRBD1 identical over 7 bases. Germline V gives CDR1 DFQATT, CDR2 SNEGSKA (reference sequence). The CDR3 totals 12 residues. J gave up 6 bases and V 5 bases, and 3 bases lay outside the gene matches. This CDR3 is CSASRGSGELFF. Here the CDR3 DNA reads TGCAGTGCTTCCAGGGGGTCCGGGGAGCTGTTTTTT.

The chain couples TRBV7-2 to TRBJ2-4; D is perhaps TRBD1 (5 bases). From germline, CDR1 is SGHTA and CDR2 FQGNSA. The CDR3 has 15 amino acids. V was clipped by 4 bases and J by 7 bases, with 17 bases between them. CDR3 sequence: CASSSIHHRQNIQYF. The DNA of the CDR3 is TGTGCCAGCAGCTCCATCCACCACAGACAGAACATTCAGTACTTC.

The genes are TRBV7-3 and TRBJ1-1; D uncertain. V was pared by 5 bases and J by 1 base, with 14 bases between. Germline V gene sequence: CDR1 SGHTA, CDR2 FQGTGA. This CDR3 is 15 amino acids long. For the CDR3, the DNA is TGTGCCAGCAGCCGGGCGGGCAGTCAGAACACTGAAGCTTTCTTT. Its translation is CASSRAGSQNTEAFF.

The chain is built from TRBV7-9 and TRBJ1-5; the match to TRBD1 covers 12 bases. CDR1 and CDR2 from the germline V gene are SEHNR and FQNEAQ (reference sequence). V dropped 5 bases and J dropped 7; count of bases not matched to a gene: 9. The CDR3 loop spans 16 amino acids. CDR3 sequence (DNA): TGTGCCAGCAGCCACGAGGGACAGGGGGCGAGGCAGCCCCAGCATTTT. Residues: CASSHEGQGARQPQHF.

V is TRBV20-1 and J is TRBJ1-3; D gene unclear. CDR1 is DFQATT and CDR2 is SNEGSKA in the germline V gene (reference sequence). CDR3 size: 14 residues. The ends were cut back, 5 bases at V and 2 bases at J, with 13 bases in the middle. CDR3 in amino acids: CSAPSSGAGNTIYF. DNA for the CDR3: TGCAGTGCTCCCTCCAGCGGGGCTGGAAACACCATATATTTT.

This clonotype was detected a few times. V usage is TRBV7-8 and J usage is TRBJ2-5; D is unresolved. The CDR3 covers 13 residues. Trimming removed 4 bases at V and 5 bases at J, with 11 bases between. CDR1 is SGHVS, CDR2 FQNEAQ, per germline. The CDR3 loop is CASSWAVQETQYF. The CDR3 DNA follows: TGTGCCAGCAGCTGGGCCGTTCAGGAGACCCAGTACTTC.

The sample holds a few counts of this clonotype. The chain recombines TRBV29-1 with TRBJ1-1; 9 nucleotides match TRBD1. The germline gives CDR1 SQVTM, CDR2 ANQGSEA. The CDR3 totals 13 residues. V was clipped by 4 bases and J by 4 bases; unmatched bases: 4. The CDR3 nucleotides read TGCAGCGTTGGACAGGGGGTTTTCACTGAAGCTTTCTTT. Its protein product is CSVGQGVFTEAFF. Supplemented by reference TRBV29-1 and TRBJ1-1, the full variable domain reads SAVISQKPSRDICQRGTSLTIQCQVDSQVTMMFWYRQQPGQSLTLIATANQGSEATYESGFVIDKFPISRPNLTFSTLTVSNMSPEDSSIYLCSVGQGVFTEAFFGQGTRLTVV.

This clonotype was found a few times. The chain couples TRBV6-6 to TRBJ2-7, with D possibly matching TRBD1 (5 bases). The germline V gene has CDR1 MNHNY and CDR2 SVGAGI (reference sequence). This CDR3 has 13 amino acids. With 2 bases removed from V and 3 bases from J, the gap between germline ends came to 8 bases. The CDR3 loop reads CASSYDSYYEQYF. As DNA, the CDR3 is TGTGCCAGCAGTTACGACAGCTACTACGAGCAGTACTTC.

The genes are TRBV10-2 and TRBJ2-1; tentative D call: TRBD1 (5 bases). The CDR3 has 13 amino acids. V was clipped by 6 bases and J by 4 bases, with 10 bases between them. Germline-derived CDR1 and CDR2 are WSHSY and SAAADI. The CDR3 region has the DNA TGCGCCAGCAGATTGGACATGTACAATGAGCAGTTCTTC. This encodes CASRLDMYNEQFF.

J is TRBJ2-3 and V is TRBV6-6; D unresolved. V was clipped by 7 bases and J by 0 bases, with 8 bases between them. The length of the CDR3 is 13 residues. Germline V gene sequence: CDR1 MNHNY, CDR2 SVGAGI (reference sequence). The CDR3, as DNA: TGTGCCAGCAAAAGACCTAGCACAGATACGCAGTATTTT. This sequence encodes CASKRPSTDTQYF.

For this clonotype: The junction shows a germline mismatch at one end, possibly a read error. The CDR3 sequence: CSARGLEWLDTQYF. DNA for the CDR3: TGCAGTGCCAGAGGACTAGAGTGGCTAGATACGCAGTATTTT. The chain combines TRBV20-1 with TRBJ2-3, with TRBD2 identical over 7 bases. CDR1 is DFQATT, CDR2 SNEGSKA, per germline (reference sequence). The CDR3 length is 14 residues.

The chain combines TRBV27 with TRBJ1-1; the D gene is possibly TRBD1 (5 bases). The CDR3 has 15 residues. Germline V gene data show CDR1 as MNHEY and CDR2 as SMNVEV (reference sequence). The germline V and J ends were trimmed by 10 bases and 4 bases, with 22 bases remaining between them. The CDR3: CATGALGLMSTEAFF. The CDR3 coding sequence is TGTGCCACTGGGGCACTCGGGCTCATGAGCACTGAAGCTTTCTTT.

This chain uses TRBV28 with TRBJ2-7; no reliable D call. V was shortened by 11 bases and J by 0 bases, with 17 bases between the two germline ends. The CDR3 has 14 residues. Germline CDR1 MDHEN, CDR2 SYDVKM. CDR3 sequence (DNA): TGTGCCGCGACCACGGGCAGGAGCTCCTACGAGCAGTACTTC. Protein product: CAATTGRSSYEQYF.

The V and J genes are TRBV27 and TRBJ1-2, with D perhaps TRBD1 (6 bases). Germline V lookup: CDR1 MNHEY, CDR2 SMNVEV (reference sequence). This CDR3 contains 14 residues. Trimming removed 7 bases at V and 2 bases at J, with 14 bases between. CDR3 coding DNA: TGTGCCAGCACCCAATACGGACAGAACTATGGCTACACCTTC. This gives the protein CASTQYGQNYGYTF.

This clonotype was observed a handful of times. The chain couples TRBV27 to TRBJ1-5; D not resolved. This CDR3 region has 14 residues. Germline values: CDR1 MNHEY, CDR2 SMNVEV (reference sequence). The ends were cut back, 3 bases at V and 4 bases at J, with 10 bases in the middle. The CDR3 spells CASSFMSGNQPQHF. The CDR3 DNA sequence: TGTGCCAGCAGTTTCATGTCCGGGAATCAGCCCCAGCATTTT.

The gene calls are TRBV12-3 or TRBV12-4 and TRBJ1-2, with a tentative D call TRBD1 (6 bases). The CDR3 runs to 13 residues. The V end was cut by 4 bases, the J end by 8 bases, with 14 bases between. This chain's CDR3 is CASSSRNREGYTF. As DNA, the CDR3 is TGTGCCAGCAGTTCAAGGAACAGGGAAGGCTACACCTTC.

CDR3 loop: CASSLTPQGTEAFF. The CDR3 DNA reads as TGTGCCAGCAGTTTGACACCCCAGGGGACTGAAGCTTTCTTT. The chain uses TRBV12-3 or TRBV12-4 and TRBJ1-1, with D tentatively TRBD1 (6 bases). The CDR3 has 14 amino acids. The V gene lost 3 bases and the J gene lost 5 bases, with 13 bases spanning the gap.

The V gene is TRBV20-1, the J gene TRBJ1-5, with D maybe TRBD1 (6 bases). The CDR3 sequence is 15 residues long. The V end lost 5 bases, the J end lost 4 bases, and 18 bases lay between the germline ends. The germline V gene has CDR1 DFQATT and CDR2 SNEGSKA (reference sequence). CDR3 sequence reads: CSARASGTPNQPQHF. The CDR3 DNA sequence: TGCAGTGCTCGAGCATCCGGGACACCTAATCAGCCCCAGCATTTT.

In its sample, this clonotype was seen once. The V and J genes are TRBV15 and TRBJ1-4; D gene uncertain. V was pared by 0 bases and J by 5 bases, with 10 bases between. The CDR3 runs 15 residues. CDR1 and CDR2 (germline): LNHNV, YYDKDF (reference sequence). CDR3 bases: TGTGCCACCAGCAGAGATCTCCAGGCGAATGAAAAACTGTTTTTT. It encodes CATSRDLQANEKLFF.